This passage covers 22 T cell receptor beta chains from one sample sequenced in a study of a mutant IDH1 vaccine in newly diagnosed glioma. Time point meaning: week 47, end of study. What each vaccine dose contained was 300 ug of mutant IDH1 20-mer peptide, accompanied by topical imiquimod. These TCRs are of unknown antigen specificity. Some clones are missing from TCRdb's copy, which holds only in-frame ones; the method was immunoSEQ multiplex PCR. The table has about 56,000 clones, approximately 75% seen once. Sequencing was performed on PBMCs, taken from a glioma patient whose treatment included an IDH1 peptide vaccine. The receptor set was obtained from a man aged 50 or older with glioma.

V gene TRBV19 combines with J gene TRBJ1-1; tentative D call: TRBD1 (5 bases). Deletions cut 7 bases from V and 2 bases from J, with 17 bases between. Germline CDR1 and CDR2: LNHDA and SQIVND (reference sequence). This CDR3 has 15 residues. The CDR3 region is CASKNPGQGNTEAFF. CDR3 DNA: TGTGCCAGTAAGAACCCGGGGCAGGGCAACACTGAAGCTTTCTTT. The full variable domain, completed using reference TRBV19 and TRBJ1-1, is DGGITQSPKYLFRKEGQNVTLSCEQNLNHDAMYWYRQDPGQGLRLIYYSQIVNDFQKGDIAEGYSVSREKKESFPLTVTSAQKNPTAFYLCASKNPGQGNTEAFFGQGTRLTVV.

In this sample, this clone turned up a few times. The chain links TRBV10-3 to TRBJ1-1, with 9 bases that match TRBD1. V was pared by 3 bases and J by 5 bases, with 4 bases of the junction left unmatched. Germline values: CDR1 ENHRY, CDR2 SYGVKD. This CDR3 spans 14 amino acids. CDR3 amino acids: CAISEQGAGTEAFF. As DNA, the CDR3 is TGTGCCATCAGTGAACAGGGGGCGGGAACTGAAGCTTTCTTT.

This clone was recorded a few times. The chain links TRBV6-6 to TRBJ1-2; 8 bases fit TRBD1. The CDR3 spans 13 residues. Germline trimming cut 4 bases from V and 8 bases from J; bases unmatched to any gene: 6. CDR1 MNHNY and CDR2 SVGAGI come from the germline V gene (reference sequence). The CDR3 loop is CASSLDRVGGYTF. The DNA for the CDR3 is TGTGCCAGCAGTTTGGACAGGGTGGGAGGCTACACCTTC.

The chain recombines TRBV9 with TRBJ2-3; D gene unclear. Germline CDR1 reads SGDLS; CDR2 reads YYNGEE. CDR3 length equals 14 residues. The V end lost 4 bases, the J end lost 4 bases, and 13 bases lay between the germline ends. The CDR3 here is CASSLLSAPDTQYF. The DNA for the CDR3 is TGTGCCAGCAGCCTTCTCAGCGCCCCAGATACGCAGTATTTT.

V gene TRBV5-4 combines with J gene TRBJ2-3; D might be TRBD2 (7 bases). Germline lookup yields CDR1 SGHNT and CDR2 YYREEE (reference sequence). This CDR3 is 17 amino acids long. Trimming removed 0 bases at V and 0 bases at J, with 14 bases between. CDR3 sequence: CASSLVVGGASTDTQYF. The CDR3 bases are TGTGCCAGCAGCTTGGTTGTTGGGGGGGCTAGCACAGATACGCAGTATTTT.

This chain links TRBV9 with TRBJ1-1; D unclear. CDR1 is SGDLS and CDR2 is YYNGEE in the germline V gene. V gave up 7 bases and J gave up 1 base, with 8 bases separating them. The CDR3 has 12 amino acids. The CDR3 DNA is TGTGCCAGCTCGACGGGGAACACTGAAGCTTTCTTT. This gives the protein CASSTGNTEAFF.

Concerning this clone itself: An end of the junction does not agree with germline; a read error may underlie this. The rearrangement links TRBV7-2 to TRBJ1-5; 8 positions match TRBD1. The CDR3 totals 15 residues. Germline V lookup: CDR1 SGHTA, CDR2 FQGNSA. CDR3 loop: CASSLGAGGKQPQHF. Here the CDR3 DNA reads TGTGCCAGCAGCTTAGGGGCAGGGGGCAAGCAGCCCCAGCATTTT. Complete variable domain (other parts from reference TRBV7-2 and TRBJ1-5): GAGVSQSPSNKVTEKGKDVELRCDPISGHTALYWYRQSLGQGLEFLIYFQGNSAPDKSGLPSDRFSAERTGGSVSTLTIQRTQQEDSAVYLCASSLGAGGKQPQHFGDGTRLSIL.

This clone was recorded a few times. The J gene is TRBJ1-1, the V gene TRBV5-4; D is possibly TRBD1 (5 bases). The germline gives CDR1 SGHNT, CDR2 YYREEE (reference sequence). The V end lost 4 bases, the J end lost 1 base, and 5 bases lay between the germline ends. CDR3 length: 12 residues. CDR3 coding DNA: TGTGCCAGCAGCGGACAGAACACTGAAGCTTTCTTT. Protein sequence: CASSGQNTEAFF.

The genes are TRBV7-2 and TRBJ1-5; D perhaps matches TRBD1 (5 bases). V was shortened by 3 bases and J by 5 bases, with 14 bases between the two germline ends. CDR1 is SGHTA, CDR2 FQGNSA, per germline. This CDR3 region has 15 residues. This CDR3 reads CASSLVTGFDQPQHF. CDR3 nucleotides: TGTGCCAGCAGCTTGGTTACAGGTTTCGATCAGCCCCAGCATTTT.

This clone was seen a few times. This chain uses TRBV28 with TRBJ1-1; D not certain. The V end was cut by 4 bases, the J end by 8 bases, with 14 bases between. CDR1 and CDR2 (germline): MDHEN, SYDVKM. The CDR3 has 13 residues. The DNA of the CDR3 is TGTGCCAGCAGTTACCCAGGACGCTCGGAAGCTTTCTTT. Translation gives CASSYPGRSEAFF.

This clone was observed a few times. CDR3 coding DNA: TGTGCCAGCAGTCTCTTCGGGTATAGCAATCAGCCCCAGCATTTT. It encodes CASSLFGYSNQPQHF. The chain links TRBV2 to TRBJ1-5; no clear D gene. Germline V gene sequence: CDR1 SNHLY, CDR2 FYNNEI. V was shortened by 5 bases and J by 0 bases, with 11 bases between the two germline ends. The length of the CDR3 is 15 residues.

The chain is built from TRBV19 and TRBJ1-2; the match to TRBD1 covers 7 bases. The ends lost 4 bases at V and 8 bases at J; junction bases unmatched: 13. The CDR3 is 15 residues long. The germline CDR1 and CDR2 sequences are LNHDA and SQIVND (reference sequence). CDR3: CASSKDRQTLRGYTF. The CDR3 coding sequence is TGTGCCAGTAGTAAGGACAGGCAAACCCTGCGGGGCTACACCTTC.

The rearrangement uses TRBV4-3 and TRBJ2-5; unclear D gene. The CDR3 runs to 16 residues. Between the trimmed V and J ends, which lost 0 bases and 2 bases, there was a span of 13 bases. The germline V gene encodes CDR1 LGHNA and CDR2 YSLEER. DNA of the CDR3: TGCGCCAGCAGCCAAGAAATAGGGCCGCCTCAAGAGACCCAGTACTTC. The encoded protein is CASSQEIGPPQETQYF.

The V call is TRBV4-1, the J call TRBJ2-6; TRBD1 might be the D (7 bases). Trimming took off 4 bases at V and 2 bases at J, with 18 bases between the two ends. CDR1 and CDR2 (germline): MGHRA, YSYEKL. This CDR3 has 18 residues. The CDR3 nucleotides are TGCGCCAGCAGCCCAGGGGGAGGAGGGGCTGCTGGGGCCAACGTCCTGACTTTC. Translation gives CASSPGGGGAAGANVLTF.

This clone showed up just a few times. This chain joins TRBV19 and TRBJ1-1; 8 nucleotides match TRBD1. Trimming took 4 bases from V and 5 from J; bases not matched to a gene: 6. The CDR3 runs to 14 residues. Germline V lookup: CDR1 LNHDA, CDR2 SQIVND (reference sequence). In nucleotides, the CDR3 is TGTGCCAGTAGTACTGGACAGGGTGCAACTGAAGCTTTCTTT. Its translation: CASSTGQGATEAFF.

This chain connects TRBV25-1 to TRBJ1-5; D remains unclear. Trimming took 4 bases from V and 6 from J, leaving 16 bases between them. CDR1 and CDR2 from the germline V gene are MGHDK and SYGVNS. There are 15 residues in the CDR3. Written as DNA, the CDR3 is TGTGCCAGCAGTGTAACCGGGCCACGGACTCAGCCCCAGCATTTT. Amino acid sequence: CASSVTGPRTQPQHF.

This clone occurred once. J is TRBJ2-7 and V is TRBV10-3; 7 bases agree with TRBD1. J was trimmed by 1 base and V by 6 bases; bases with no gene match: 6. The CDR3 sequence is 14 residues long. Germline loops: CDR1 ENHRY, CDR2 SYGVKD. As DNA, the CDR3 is TGTGCCATCAGCACACAGGGGTATTCCTACGAGCAGTACTTC. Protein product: CAISTQGYSYEQYF.

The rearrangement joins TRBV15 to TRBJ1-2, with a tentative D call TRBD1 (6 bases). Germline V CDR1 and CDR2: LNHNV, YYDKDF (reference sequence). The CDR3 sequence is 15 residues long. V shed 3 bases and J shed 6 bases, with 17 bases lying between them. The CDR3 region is CATSSFLTGTNGYTF. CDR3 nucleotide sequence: TGTGCCACCAGCAGCTTCCTTACCGGGACAAATGGCTACACCTTC.

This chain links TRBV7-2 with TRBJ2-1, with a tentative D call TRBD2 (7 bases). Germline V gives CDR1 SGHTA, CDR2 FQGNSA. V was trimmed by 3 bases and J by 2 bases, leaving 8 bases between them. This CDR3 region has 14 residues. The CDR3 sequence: CASSFGGPYNEQFF. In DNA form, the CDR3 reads TGTGCCAGCAGCTTCGGGGGGCCCTACAATGAGCAGTTCTTC.

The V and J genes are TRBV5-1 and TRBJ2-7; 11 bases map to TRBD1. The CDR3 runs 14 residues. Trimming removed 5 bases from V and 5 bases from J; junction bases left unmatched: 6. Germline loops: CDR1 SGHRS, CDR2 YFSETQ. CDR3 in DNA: TGCGCCAGCAGAAGCTGGACAGGGGGCGACGAGCAGTACTTC. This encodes CASRSWTGGDEQYF.

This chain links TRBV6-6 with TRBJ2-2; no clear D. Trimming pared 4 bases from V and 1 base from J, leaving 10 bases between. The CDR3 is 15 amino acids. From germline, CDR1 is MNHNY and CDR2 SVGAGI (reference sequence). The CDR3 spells CASSSYLGNTGELFF. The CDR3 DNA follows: TGTGCCAGCAGTTCTTATCTGGGGAACACCGGGGAGCTGTTTTTT.

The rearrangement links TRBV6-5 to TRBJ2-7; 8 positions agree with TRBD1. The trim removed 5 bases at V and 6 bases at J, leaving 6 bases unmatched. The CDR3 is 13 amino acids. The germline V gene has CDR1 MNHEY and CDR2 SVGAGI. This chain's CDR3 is CASSRQGFGEQYF. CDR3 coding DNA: TGTGCCAGCAGTCGACAGGGGTTCGGCGAGCAGTACTTC.